Sequencing of this T cell receptor beta chain was carried out in a study of T cells in Graves' hyperthyroidism and ophthalmopathy. Study-wide results and limits: Ophthalmopathy onset followed model prediction by a median roughly 6 months. A model built on 13 V-J features separated ophthalmopathy from stable hyperthyroidism.

Researchers barred patients who had uncontrolled infection, other autoimmune disease, pregnancy or lactation. First hyperthyroidism diagnosis is when the blood sample was obtained, before any ophthalmopathy symptoms. Researchers amplified the TCR beta CDR3 regions from RNA transcripts. A set of HTBI primers served as the primers for a first-round RT-PCR of the TCR CDR3. TCRdb re-called the multiplex PCR reads with MiXCR, one entry per CDR3 protein. The top ten hold 16% of the sample, which has hundreds of thousands of distinct CDR3 sequences, approximately 18% seen once. A few counts support this clonotype. Its antigen is unknown. Trimming left V 10 bases short and J 4 bases short, with 10 bases between. The CDR3 loop spans 11 amino acids. The germline V gene encodes CDR1 MNHNS and CDR2 SASEGT.

Sequenced sample: blood. The J gene is TRBJ2-5, the V gene TRBV6-1, with D hard to call. This clonotype was obtained from a woman in her fifties or sixties with Graves' hyperthyroidism that later progressed to Graves' ophthalmopathy. The CDR3 DNA is TGTGCCACCGCGCGAGGAGAGACCCAGTACTTC. Protein sequence: CATARGETQYF.